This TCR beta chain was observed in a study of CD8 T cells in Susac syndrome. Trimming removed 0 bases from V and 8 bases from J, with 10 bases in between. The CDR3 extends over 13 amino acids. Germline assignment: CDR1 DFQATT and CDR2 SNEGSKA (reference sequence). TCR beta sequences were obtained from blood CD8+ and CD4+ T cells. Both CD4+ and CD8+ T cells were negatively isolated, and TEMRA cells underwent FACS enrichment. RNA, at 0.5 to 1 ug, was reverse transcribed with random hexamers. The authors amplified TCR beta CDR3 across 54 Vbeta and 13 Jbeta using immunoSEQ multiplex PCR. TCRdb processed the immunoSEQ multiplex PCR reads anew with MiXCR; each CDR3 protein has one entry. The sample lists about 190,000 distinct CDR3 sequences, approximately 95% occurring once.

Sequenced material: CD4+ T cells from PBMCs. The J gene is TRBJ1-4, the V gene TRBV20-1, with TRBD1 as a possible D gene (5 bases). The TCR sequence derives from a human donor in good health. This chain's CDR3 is CSARDRGAEKLFF. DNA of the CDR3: TGCAGTGCTAGAGATCGAGGGGCGGAAAAACTGTTTTTT.